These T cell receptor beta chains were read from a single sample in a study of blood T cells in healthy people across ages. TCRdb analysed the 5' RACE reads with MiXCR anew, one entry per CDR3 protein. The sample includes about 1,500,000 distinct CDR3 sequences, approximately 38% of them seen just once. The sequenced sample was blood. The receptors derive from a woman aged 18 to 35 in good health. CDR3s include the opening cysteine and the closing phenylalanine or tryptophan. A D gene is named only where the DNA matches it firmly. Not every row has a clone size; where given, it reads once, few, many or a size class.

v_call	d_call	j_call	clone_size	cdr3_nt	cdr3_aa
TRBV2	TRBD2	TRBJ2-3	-	TGTGCCAGCAGTGTGCTGCGGGGGGGCAGGGGAGATACGCAGTATTTT	CASSVLRGGRGDTQYF
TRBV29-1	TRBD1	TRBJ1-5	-	TGCAGCGTCGTGGGACAGGGCTCGAATCAGCCCCAGCATTTT	CSVVGQGSNQPQHF
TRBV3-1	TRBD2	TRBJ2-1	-	TGTGCCAGCAGCCAAGATAGTAGCGGGGGTATACAGACCCAGTTCTTC	CASSQDSSGGIQTQFF
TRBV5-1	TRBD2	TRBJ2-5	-	TGCGCCAGCAGCTCACAGACTAGCGGACCCTTAGGTGAGCAGTACTTC	CASSSQTSGPLGEQYF
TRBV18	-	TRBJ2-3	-	TGTGCCAACTCACCCGGGAGCACAGATACGCAGTATTTT	CANSPGSTDTQYF
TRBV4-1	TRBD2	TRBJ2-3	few	TGCGCCAGCAGCCAAGAAGCGGGGGCCCATCTCGATACGCAGTATTTT	CASSQEAGAHLDTQYF
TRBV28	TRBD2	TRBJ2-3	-	TGTGCCAGCAGTTTTTTAAGAGAGCGGGGGGTTACTAGCACAGATACGCAGTATTTT	CASSFLRERGVTSTDTQYF
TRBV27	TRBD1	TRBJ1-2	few	TGTGCCAGCAGTCCCGGGACAGGGGGCGTCAACACCTTC	CASSPGTGGVNTF
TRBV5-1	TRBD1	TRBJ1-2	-	TGCGCCAGCAGCTTGGGACAGGGGGAGAGGGTGACGACGCGGTATGGCTACACCTTC	CASSLGQGERVTTRYGYTF
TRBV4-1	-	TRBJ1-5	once	TGCGCCAGCAGCCAAGATGGGCCCGGGGGCACTAGCCGAGAGCCCCAGCATTTT	CASSQDGPGGTSREPQHF
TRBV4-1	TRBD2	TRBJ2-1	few	TGCGCCAGCAGCCACGCGGGAGGAATCTACAATGAGCAGTTCTTC	CASSHAGGIYNEQFF
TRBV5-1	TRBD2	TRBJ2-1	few	TGCGCCAGCAGCTTGGTGGGGGGGTACTACAATGAGCAGTTCTTC	CASSLVGGYYNEQFF
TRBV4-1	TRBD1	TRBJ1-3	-	TGCGCCAGCAGCCTTTACAGGGGTTGGGGAAACACCATATATTTT	CASSLYRGWGNTIYF
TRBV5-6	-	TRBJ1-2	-	TGTGCCAGCAGCTTGTTAGGGGTCTACACCTTC	CASSLLGVYTF
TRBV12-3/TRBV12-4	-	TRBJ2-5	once	TGTGCCAGCAGTTTACAGTCCTCGCGGGTGGAGCAGTACTTC	CASSLQSSRVEQYF
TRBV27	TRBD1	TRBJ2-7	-	TGTGCCAGCAGGTCAGCCTGGACAGGGCCCTACGAGCAGTACTTC	CASRSAWTGPYEQYF
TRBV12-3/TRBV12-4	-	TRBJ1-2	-	TGTGCCAGCAGTTTACTTTTCGGGGGGCAGTATGGCTACACCTTC	CASSLLFGGQYGYTF
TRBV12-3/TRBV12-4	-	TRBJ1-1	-	TGTGCCAGCAGTTTGTCTTCTCTGGGGGGCCAGGAGAACACTGAAGCTTTCTTT	CASSLSSLGGQENTEAFF
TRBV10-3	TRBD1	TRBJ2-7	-	TGTGCCATCAGTGAGACCGGACAGGACGAGCAGTACTTC	CAISETGQDEQYF
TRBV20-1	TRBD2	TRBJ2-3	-	TGCAGTGCTAGGGGCCTAGCGGGAGCGGATACGCAGTATTTT	CSARGLAGADTQYF
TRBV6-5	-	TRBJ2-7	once	TGTGCCAGCAGCACCGGACAGACCCACGAGCAGTACTTC	CASSTGQTHEQYF
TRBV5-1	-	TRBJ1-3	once	TGCGCCAGCAGCATGGACCTCTCTGGAAACACCATATATTTT	CASSMDLSGNTIYF
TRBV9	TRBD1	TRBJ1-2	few	TGTGCCAGCAGCGGTCGGACAGGGGGGCTAACTAACTATGGCTACACCTTC	CASSGRTGGLTNYGYTF
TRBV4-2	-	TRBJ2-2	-	TGTGCCAGCAGCCAAGATTTAGGAGGGACGGTGGGTGTCGGGGAGCTGTTTTTT	CASSQDLGGTVGVGELFF
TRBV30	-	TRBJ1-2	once	TGTGCCTGGAGCGCAGGCCGGGCGCAAGGCTACACCTTC	CAWSAGRAQGYTF
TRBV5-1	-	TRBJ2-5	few	TGCGCCAGCAGCCCTCGGGCAGGCGAGACCCAGTACTTC	CASSPRAGETQYF
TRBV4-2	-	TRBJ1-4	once	TGTGCCAGCACTGAGGAGCGGGCTGCTAATGAAAAACTGTTTTTT	CASTEERAANEKLFF
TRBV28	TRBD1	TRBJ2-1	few	TGTGCCAGCAGTTCCCAGACAGGGAAGACCTACAATGAGCAGTTCTTC	CASSSQTGKTYNEQFF
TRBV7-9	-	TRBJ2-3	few	TGTGCCAGCAGCCGAACCGGGATTAGCACAGATACGCAGTATTTT	CASSRTGISTDTQYF
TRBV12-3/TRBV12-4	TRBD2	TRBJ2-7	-	TGTGCCAGCAGTTTTTCGGGAGGCTCCTACAATGAGCAGTACTTC	CASSFSGGSYNEQYF
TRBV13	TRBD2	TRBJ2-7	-	TGTGCCAGCAGCGAGGGACTAGCGAACAATGAGCAGTACTTC	CASSEGLANNEQYF
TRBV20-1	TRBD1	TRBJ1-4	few	TGCAGTGCCCTATGGGGGGCGGGACAGGGGAGGTTAACAACTAATGAAAAACTGTTTTTT	CSALWGAGQGRLTTNEKLFF
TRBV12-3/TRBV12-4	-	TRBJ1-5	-	TGTGCCAGCACCCCTGGGCCTAGCAATCAGCCCCAGCATTTT	CASTPGPSNQPQHF
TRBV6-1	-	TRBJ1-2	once	TGTGCCAGCAGTACCGTGGTCCTTGGCTACACCTTC	CASSTVVLGYTF
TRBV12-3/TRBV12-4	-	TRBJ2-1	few	TGTGCCAGCAGCCGTTGGGGTTACAATGAGCAGTTCTTC	CASSRWGYNEQFF
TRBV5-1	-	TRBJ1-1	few	TGCGCCAGCAGCTTGGGTATGGGCAGGTCGGCCTTGGGGGCTTTCTTT	CASSLGMGRSALGAFF
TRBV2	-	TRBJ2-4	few	TGTGCCAGCATGAGCCTAGCCAAAAACATTCAGTACTTC	CASMSLAKNIQYF
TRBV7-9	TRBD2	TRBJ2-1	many	TGTGCCAGCAGCTTAACCCAACTAGCGCCTTTTAGTGAGCAGTTCTTC	CASSLTQLAPFSEQFF
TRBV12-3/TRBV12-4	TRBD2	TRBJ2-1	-	TGTGCCAGCAGCCGTGGAGCGGGGGGCTATTTCGATGAGCAGTTCTTC	CASSRGAGGYFDEQFF
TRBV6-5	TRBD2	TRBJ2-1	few	TGTGCCAGCAGTTCCGGGACTAGCGGCCACAATGAGCAGTTCTTC	CASSSGTSGHNEQFF
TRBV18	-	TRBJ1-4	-	TGTGCCAGCTCACCGGAAGCATTTGGGGAAAAACTGTTTTTT	CASSPEAFGEKLFF
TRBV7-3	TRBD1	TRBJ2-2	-	TGTGCCAGCAGCGCCTTAGCCAAAGGACAGGGAATGAACACCGGGGAGCTGTTTTTT	CASSALAKGQGMNTGELFF
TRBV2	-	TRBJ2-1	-	TGTGCCAGCCCTATAGGGGCTAGCGCACCTAGCTCCTACAATGAGCAGTTCTTC	CASPIGASAPSSYNEQFF
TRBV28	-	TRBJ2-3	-	TGTGCCAGCAGTTTAAACCGGGGAAGGAGGGGAGATACGCAGTATTTT	CASSLNRGRRGDTQYF
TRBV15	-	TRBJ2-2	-	TGTGCCACCAGCGTAAGTGGTAGCAGAGTCGCCGGGGAGCTGTTTTTT	CATSVSGSRVAGELFF
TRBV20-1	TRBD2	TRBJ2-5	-	TGCAGTGCTCCCACGACTAGCGGGGTCCAAGAGACCCAGTACTTC	CSAPTTSGVQETQYF